This T cell receptor beta chain was recovered during a study of T-cell reconstitution after alpha-beta-depleted transplantation in children. In this sample, this clonotype turned up many times. This CDR3 has 15 residues. Germline assignment: CDR1 SGHRS and CDR2 YFSETQ. The ends lost 5 bases at V and 4 bases at J; junction bases unmatched: 8. TCRbeta library construction was performed incorporating unique molecular identifiers. MiXCR, run by TCRdb on the PCR reads, gives a single entry per CDR3 protein. The sample consists of roughly 500,000 distinct CDR3 sequences, approximately 12% of them appearing once.

Material: PBMCs from the stem cell graft donor, obtained from the stem cell graft. This chain links TRBV5-1 with TRBJ2-3, with TRBD1 matching 9 bases. The receptor was isolated from a human donor who donated a stem cell graft to a child with combined immunodeficiency. CDR3 nucleotides: TGCGCCAGCAGACGGACAGGGGCGAGTGCAGATACGCAGTATTTT. This encodes CASRRTGASADTQYF.